This is a list of T cell receptor beta chains from one sample in a study of regulatory T cells in long-lasting Graves disease. One entry per CDR3 protein results from TCRdb running MiXCR on the multiplex PCR reads. In the table there are about 460,000 distinct CDR3 sequences, 20% to 25% of which are singletons. This sample comprised peripheral blood mononuclear cells (PBMCs), obtained when the disease was refractory, from a patient treated with antithyroid drugs. The receptors stem from a female donor with Graves disease. Each CDR3 is given with its conserved first and last residue. Fields, in order: clone size, V gene, D gene, CDR3 length, J gene, CDR3 DNA, CDR3 protein. D genes are given only for firm matches. The size entry is marked missing in some rows and otherwise reads once, few, many or a size class.

NA	TRBV6-1	NA	14	TRBJ2-2	TGTGCCAGCAAGCAGGCCCGAACTGCCGGGGAGCTGTTTTTT	CASKQARTAGELFF
once	TRBV6-2/TRBV6-3	TRBD2	16	TRBJ2-1	TGTGCCAGCAGAACCGTGACTAGCGGGCCCTCGGATGAGCAGTTCTTC	CASRTVTSGPSDEQFF
many	TRBV6-1	NA	12	TRBJ2-7	TGTGCCAGCAAACAAGGATTAGACGAGCAGTACTTC	CASKQGLDEQYF
NA	TRBV7-2	NA	15	TRBJ1-3	TGTGCCAGCAGCTCGGGCCTTCCCCAAGCGAACACCATATATTTT	CASSSGLPQANTIYF
NA	TRBV12-5	NA	16	TRBJ1-1	TGTGCTAGTGGTTTGGGACGGGCCGGGTTGGACACTGAAGCTTTCTTT	CASGLGRAGLDTEAFF
many	TRBV15	NA	16	TRBJ2-6	TGTGCCACCAGCAGAGATAGCGATTTGGGGGCCAACGTCCTGACTTTC	CATSRDSDLGANVLTF
NA	TRBV9	NA	14	TRBJ1-6	TGTGCCAGCAGCGGCGGCAGCGCGAATTCACCCCTCCACTTT	CASSGGSANSPLHF
NA	TRBV7-8	NA	13	TRBJ1-1	TGCGCCAGCAGCCGACCCGAGGGGGCTGAAGCTTTCTTT	CASSRPEGAEAFF
NA	TRBV5-6	NA	14	TRBJ2-7	TGTGCCAGCAGCTTGCGTTCGGGGATCTACGAGCAGTACTTC	CASSLRSGIYEQYF
few	TRBV20-1	TRBD2	14	TRBJ2-7	TGCAGTGCTATAGGTAGCGGGAGGTACTACGAGCAGTACTTC	CSAIGSGRYYEQYF
many	TRBV2	NA	13	TRBJ1-5	TGTGCCAGCAGTGAACCGAGAGATCAGCCCCAGCATTTT	CASSEPRDQPQHF
NA	TRBV6-2/TRBV6-3	NA	15	TRBJ2-7	TGTGCCAGCAGTTACAGTGGCAGGGTCCGCCAGGAGCAGTACTTC	CASSYSGRVRQEQYF
few	TRBV7-8	NA	15	TRBJ1-1	TGTGCCAGCAGCCGGGAAGGGCGGGTGAACACTGAAGCTTTCTTT	CASSREGRVNTEAFF
NA	TRBV12-3/TRBV12-4	NA	14	TRBJ2-7	TGTGCCAGCAGCTCACTGGGACGGTCCGACAAGCAGTACTTC	CASSSLGRSDKQYF
NA	TRBV29-1	NA	16	TRBJ1-2	TGCAGCGTTGCCCGAGTAACAGCTACGTCTAACTATGGCTACACCTTC	CSVARVTATSNYGYTF
NA	TRBV18	NA	13	TRBJ1-1	TGTGCCAGCTCACCTCTTTCTAACACTGAAGCTTTCTTT	CASSPLSNTEAFF
many	TRBV7-2	NA	14	TRBJ2-7	TGTGCCAGCAGGGGACCGGGACAAGCCTACGAGCAGTACTTC	CASRGPGQAYEQYF
many	TRBV12-3/TRBV12-4	NA	14	TRBJ1-2	TGTGCCAGCAGTTTAGAGGGCAGGATGCCTGGCTACACCTTC	CASSLEGRMPGYTF
few	TRBV5-5	TRBD1	14	TRBJ2-7	TGTGCCAGCAGCCGCTGGGACAGAGCCTACGAGCAGTACTTC	CASSRWDRAYEQYF
NA	TRBV29-1	TRBD1	13	TRBJ1-1	TGCAGCGTGACGACAGGGGTGAACACTGAAGCTTTCTTT	CSVTTGVNTEAFF
few	TRBV9	TRBD2	17	TRBJ2-5	TGTGCCAGCAGCGTAGGGGCTAGCGGGGGGACTCAAGAGACCCAGTACTTC	CASSVGASGGTQETQYF
many	TRBV11-2	NA	13	TRBJ2-3	TGTGCCAGCAGCTTAGTCAGCACAGATACGCAGTATTTT	CASSLVSTDTQYF
NA	TRBV13	NA	15	TRBJ2-7	TGTGCCAGCAGCTCAAAGGGGGAGAGGGCTAACGAGCAGTACTTC	CASSSKGERANEQYF
many	TRBV12-3/TRBV12-4	TRBD1	17	TRBJ1-2	TGTGCCAGCAGTCGCGGGGGGAGGGACAGGGGGCCGGGAGGCTACACCTTC	CASSRGGRDRGPGGYTF
many	TRBV7-2	TRBD1	15	TRBJ1-2	TGTGCCAGCAGCGTAGGACAGGGGGGGAGCTATGGCTACACCTTC	CASSVGQGGSYGYTF
NA	TRBV4-2	NA	14	TRBJ1-2	TGTGCCAGCAGCCCGAACGATGGGATCGAGAGCTACACCTTC	CASSPNDGIESYTF
NA	TRBV20-1	NA	14	TRBJ2-2	TGCAGTGCCCCGGGATATACCAACACCGGGGAGCTGTTTTTT	CSAPGYTNTGELFF
many	TRBV11-2	NA	18	TRBJ1-5	TGTGCCAGCAGCTCCGGCTTGCGCGACACCCAACCCTCATCGCCCCAGCATTTT	CASSSGLRDTQPSSPQHF
many	TRBV20-1	TRBD1	13	TRBJ1-4	TGCAGTGCAAGGACAGGGTTGGAAGAAAAACTGTTTTTT	CSARTGLEEKLFF
NA	TRBV6-1	NA	20	TRBJ1-3	TGTGCCAGCAGTGAATTAATGAGGTACCGTGGGATAGACTCTGGAAACACCATATATTTT	CASSELMRYRGIDSGNTIYF
once	TRBV7-2	TRBD2	15	TRBJ2-5	TGTGCCAGCACCAGGGCGGGAGGCCCTCCGGAGACCCAGTACTTC	CASTRAGGPPETQYF
NA	TRBV29-1	NA	11	TRBJ1-3	TGCAGCGCGAGGAAGGAAAACACCATATATTTT	CSARKENTIYF
many	TRBV20-1	NA	11	TRBJ1-2	TGCAGTGCTAGTCTCGCCTATGGCTACACCTTC	CSASLAYGYTF
many	TRBV27	NA	13	TRBJ1-2	TGTGCCAGCAGTTTCGGGTTGGGCTATGGCTACACCTTC	CASSFGLGYGYTF
many	TRBV6-1	NA	14	TRBJ2-7	TGTGCCAGCAGTGGCCGGAGGGCGAGGTACGAGCAGTACTTC	CASSGRRARYEQYF
many	TRBV28	NA	16	TRBJ2-5	TGTGCCAGCAGTTTATTCTCGACCCCAAGACCGGAGACCCAGTACTTC	CASSLFSTPRPETQYF